The clone carrying this T cell receptor beta chain has more than one count but fewer than ten. Its antigen remains unknown. During its preparation, the TCRbeta library received unique molecular identifiers. Each CDR3 protein gets one entry after TCRdb re-called the PCR reads with MiXCR. The sample yields about 870,000 distinct CDR3 sequences, 15% to 20% seen once. The sample belongs to a study of T-cell reconstitution after alpha-beta-depleted transplantation in children. Study results and caveats: Reportedly, only several hundred clones from non-depleted graft cells drove alpha-beta T-cell counts at about two months.

J was trimmed by 13 bases and V by 1 base; bases with no gene match: 7. This CDR3 is 13 amino acids long. This sequence originates from a male patient aged 10 to 17 who had a stem cell transplant for acute lymphoblastic leukemia, so the T cells may come from the graft donor. The source was PBMCs, mostly from graft donor cells, collected 360 days after TCRalphabeta/CD19-depleted stem cell transplant. The V and J genes are TRBV12-3 or TRBV12-4 and TRBJ2-1; TRBD2 matches 7 bases. This CDR3 is CASSLGGGGFQFF. CDR3 DNA sequence: TGTGCCAGCAGTTTAGGGGGGGGAGGGTTTCAGTTCTTC.